The present TCR beta chain was sequenced within a study of control samples from healthy donors and cancer patients. CDR3 length: 13 residues. Trimming took 0 bases from V and 4 from J, leaving 7 bases between them. Germline CDR1 and CDR2: SQVTM and ANQGSEA. This clone was observed a handful of times. Data came from immunoSEQ multiplex PCR; TCRdb stores just in-frame clones and leaves some out. The sample shows around 99,000 clones, roughly nine tenths of them seen only once. Sequencing was carried out using blood. This receptor was identified in a human donor in good health. The donor label of this sample is uncertain. This sequence joins TRBV29-1 and TRBJ1-3; D uncertain. The CDR3 nucleotides read TGCAGCGTTGAAGATCTAAACGGAAACACCATATATTTT. Protein product: CSVEDLNGNTIYF. The full variable domain, rest sourced from reference TRBV29-1 and TRBJ1-3, is SAVISQKPSRDICQRGTSLTIQCQVDSQVTMMFWYRQQPGQSLTLIATANQGSEATYESGFVIDKFPISRPNLTFSTLTVSNMSPEDSSIYLCSVEDLNGNTIYFGEGSWLTVV.